This TCR beta chain came from a study of T-cell reconstitution after alpha-beta-depleted transplantation in children. Molecular barcoding with unique molecular identifiers was used for the TCRbeta library. Each CDR3 protein gets one entry after TCRdb re-called the PCR reads with MiXCR. The repertoire includes hundreds of thousands of distinct CDR3 sequences, under 25% of them detected once, and over 12% sits in the top ten. Germline V gene lookup returns CDR1 MDHEN and CDR2 SYDVKM. The CDR3 contains 16 residues. Trimming removed 1 base from V and 4 bases from J; junction bases left unmatched: 6. Overall study findings and caveats: Newly produced T cells mostly accounted for T-cell counts and diversity one year post-transplant. The origin of alpha-beta T cells about two months after transplant was reportedly several hundred expanded graft clones.

This clonotype was observed a few times. What it recognizes is unknown. The material sequenced was PBMCs, mostly from graft donor cells, taken 360 days after TCRalphabeta/CD19-depleted stem cell transplant. The TCR sequence derives from a boy younger than two who had a stem cell transplant for acute myeloid leukemia, so the T cells may come from the graft donor. The rearrangement links TRBV28 to TRBJ1-5; TRBD1 matches 8 bases. The CDR3 sequence: CASSLSGGDGNQPQHF. CDR3 nucleotides: TGTGCCAGCAGTTTATCAGGGGGCGACGGAAATCAGCCCCAGCATTTT.